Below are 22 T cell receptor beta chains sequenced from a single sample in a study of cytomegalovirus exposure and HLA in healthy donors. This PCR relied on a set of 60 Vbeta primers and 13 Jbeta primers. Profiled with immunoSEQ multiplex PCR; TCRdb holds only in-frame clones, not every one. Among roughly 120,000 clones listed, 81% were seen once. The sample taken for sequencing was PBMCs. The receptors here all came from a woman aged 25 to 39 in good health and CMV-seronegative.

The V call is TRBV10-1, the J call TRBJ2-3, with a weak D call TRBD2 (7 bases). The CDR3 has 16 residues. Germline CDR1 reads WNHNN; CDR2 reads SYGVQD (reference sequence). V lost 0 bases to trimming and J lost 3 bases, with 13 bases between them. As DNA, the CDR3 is TGCGCCAGCAGTGAGTCGGGGGGGCGCAGGACAGATACGCAGTATTTT. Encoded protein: CASSESGGRRTDTQYF.

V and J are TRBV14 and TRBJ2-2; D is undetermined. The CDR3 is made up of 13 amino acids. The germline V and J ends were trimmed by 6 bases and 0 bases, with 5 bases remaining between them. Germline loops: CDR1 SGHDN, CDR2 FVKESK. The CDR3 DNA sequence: TGTGCCAGCAGTTACACGAACACCGGGGAGCTGTTTTTT. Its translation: CASSYTNTGELFF.

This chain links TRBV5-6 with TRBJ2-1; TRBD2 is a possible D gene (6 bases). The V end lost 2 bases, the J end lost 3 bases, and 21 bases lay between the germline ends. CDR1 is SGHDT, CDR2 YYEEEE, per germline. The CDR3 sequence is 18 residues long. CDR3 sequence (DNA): TGTGCCAGCAGCTTTGGGGGGTTAGGTGGGACGCGCTACAATGAGCAGTTCTTC. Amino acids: CASSFGGLGGTRYNEQFF.

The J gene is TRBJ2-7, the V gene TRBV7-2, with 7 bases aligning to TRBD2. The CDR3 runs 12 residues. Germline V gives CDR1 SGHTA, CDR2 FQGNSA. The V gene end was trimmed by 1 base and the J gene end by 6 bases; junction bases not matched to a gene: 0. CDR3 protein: CASSLGEGEQYF. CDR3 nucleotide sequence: TGTGCCAGCAGCTTAGGGGAGGGCGAGCAGTACTTC.

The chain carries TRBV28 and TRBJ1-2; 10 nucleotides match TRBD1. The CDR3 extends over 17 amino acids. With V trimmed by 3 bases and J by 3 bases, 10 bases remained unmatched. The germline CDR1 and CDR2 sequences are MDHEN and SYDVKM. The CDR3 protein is CASSFGGQGFVDYGYTF. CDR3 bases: TGTGCCAGCAGTTTTGGGGGACAGGGGTTTGTAGACTATGGCTACACCTTC.

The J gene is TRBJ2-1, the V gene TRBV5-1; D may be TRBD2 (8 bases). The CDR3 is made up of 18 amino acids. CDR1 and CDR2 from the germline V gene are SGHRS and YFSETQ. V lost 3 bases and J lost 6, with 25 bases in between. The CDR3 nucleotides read TGCGCCAGCAGCTGGTACGAACGGGAGGGGGCAATAGGCAATGAGCAGTTCTTC. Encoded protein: CASSWYEREGAIGNEQFF.

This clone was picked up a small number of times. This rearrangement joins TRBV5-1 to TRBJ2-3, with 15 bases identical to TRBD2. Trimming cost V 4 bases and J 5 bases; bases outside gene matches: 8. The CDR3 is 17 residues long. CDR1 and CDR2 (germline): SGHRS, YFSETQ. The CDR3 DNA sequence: TGCGCCAGCAGCCCGGGACTAGCGGGAGGAGATGGAGATACGCAGTATTTT. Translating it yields CASSPGLAGGDGDTQYF. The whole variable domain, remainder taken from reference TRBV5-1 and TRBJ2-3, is KAGVTQTPRYLIKTRGQQVTLSCSPISGHRSVSWYQQTPGQGLQFLFEYFSETQRNKGNFPGRFSGRQFSNSRSEMNVSTLELGDSALYLCASSPGLAGGDGDTQYFGPGTRLTVL.

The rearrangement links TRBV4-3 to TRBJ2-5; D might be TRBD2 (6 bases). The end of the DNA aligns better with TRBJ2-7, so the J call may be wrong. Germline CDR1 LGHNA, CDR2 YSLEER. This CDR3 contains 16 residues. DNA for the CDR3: TGCGCCAGCAGCCAAGATTCGAGGGGTAGCGGCTACGAGCAGTACTTC. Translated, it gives CASSQDSRGSGYEQYF.

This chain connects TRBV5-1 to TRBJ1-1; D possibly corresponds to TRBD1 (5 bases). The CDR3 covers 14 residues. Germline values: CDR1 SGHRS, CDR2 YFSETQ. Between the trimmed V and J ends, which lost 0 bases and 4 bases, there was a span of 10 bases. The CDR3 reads CASSLAGAGTEAFF. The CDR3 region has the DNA TGCGCCAGCAGCTTGGCTGGGGCTGGCACTGAAGCTTTCTTT.

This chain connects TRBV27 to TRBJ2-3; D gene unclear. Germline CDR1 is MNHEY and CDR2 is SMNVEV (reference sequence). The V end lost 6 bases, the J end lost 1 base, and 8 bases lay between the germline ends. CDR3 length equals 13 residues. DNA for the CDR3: TGTGCCAGCAGACTTACTGGCACAGATACGCAGTATTTT. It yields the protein CASRLTGTDTQYF.

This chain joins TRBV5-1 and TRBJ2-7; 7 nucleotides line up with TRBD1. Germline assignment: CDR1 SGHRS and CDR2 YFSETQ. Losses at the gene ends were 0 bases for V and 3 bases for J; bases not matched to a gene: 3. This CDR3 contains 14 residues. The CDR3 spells CASSLGGQFYEQYF. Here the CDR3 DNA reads TGCGCCAGCAGCTTGGGGGGACAGTTCTACGAGCAGTACTTC.

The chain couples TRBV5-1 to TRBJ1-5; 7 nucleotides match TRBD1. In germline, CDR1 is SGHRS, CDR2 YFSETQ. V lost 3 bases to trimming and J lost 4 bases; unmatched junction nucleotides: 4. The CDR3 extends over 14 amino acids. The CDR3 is CASSSGQPNQPQHF. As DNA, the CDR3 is TGCGCCAGCAGCTCGGGACAGCCTAATCAGCCCCAGCATTTT.

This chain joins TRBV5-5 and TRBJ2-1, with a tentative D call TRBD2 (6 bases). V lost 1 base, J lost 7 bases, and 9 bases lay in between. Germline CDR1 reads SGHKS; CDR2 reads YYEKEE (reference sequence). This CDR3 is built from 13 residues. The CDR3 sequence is CASSLRTMNEQFF. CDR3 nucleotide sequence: TGTGCCAGCAGCTTGAGGACTATGAATGAGCAGTTCTTC.

CDR3 protein: CASSLDRVDIQYF. Written as DNA, the CDR3 is TGTGCCAGCAGCTTAGACAGGGTCGACATTCAGTACTTC. The gene calls are TRBV7-9 and TRBJ2-4; possibly TRBD1 for D (6 bases). Germline V gives CDR1 SEHNR, CDR2 FQNEAQ (reference sequence). This CDR3 has 13 residues. Trimming removed 1 base at V and 8 bases at J, with 9 bases between.

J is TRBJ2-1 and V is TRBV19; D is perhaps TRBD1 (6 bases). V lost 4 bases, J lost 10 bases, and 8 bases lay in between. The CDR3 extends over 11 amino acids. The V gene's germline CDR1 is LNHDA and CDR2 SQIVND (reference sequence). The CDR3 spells CASSTGTEQFF. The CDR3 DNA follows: TGTGCCAGTAGTACTGGGACAGAGCAGTTCTTC.

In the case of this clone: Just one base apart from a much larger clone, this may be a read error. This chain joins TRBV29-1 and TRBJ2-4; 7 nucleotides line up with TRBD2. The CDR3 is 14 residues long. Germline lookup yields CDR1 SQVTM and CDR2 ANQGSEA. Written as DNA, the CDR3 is TGCGGCGTTGGGAGGGAGCAAGCCAAAAACATTCAGTACTTC. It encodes CGVGREQAKNIQYF.

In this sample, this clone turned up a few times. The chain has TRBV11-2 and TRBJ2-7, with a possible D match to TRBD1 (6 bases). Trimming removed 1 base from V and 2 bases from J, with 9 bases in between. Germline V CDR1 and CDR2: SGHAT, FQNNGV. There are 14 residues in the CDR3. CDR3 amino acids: CASSLGRQAYEQYF. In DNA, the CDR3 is TGTGCCAGCAGCTTAGGGAGACAGGCCTACGAGCAGTACTTC.

CDR3 nucleotides: TGTGCCAGCAGTGAAGCAACAGGGGGACGGTCGAACTATGGCTACACCTTC. This encodes CASSEATGGRSNYGYTF. This chain joins TRBV6-1 and TRBJ1-2; the match to TRBD1 covers 8 bases. The trim removed 0 bases at V and 2 bases at J, leaving 8 bases unmatched. Germline-derived CDR1 and CDR2 are MNHNS and SASEGT. The CDR3 runs to 17 residues.

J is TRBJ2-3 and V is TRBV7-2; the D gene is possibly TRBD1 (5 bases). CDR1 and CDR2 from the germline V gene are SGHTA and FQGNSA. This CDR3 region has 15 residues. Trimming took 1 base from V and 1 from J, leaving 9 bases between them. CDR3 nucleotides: TGTGCCAGCAGCTTAGTGCAGGGTCGCACAGATACGCAGTATTTT. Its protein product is CASSLVQGRTDTQYF. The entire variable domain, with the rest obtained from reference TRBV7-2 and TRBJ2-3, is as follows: GAGVSQSPSNKVTEKGKDVELRCDPISGHTALYWYRQSLGQGLEFLIYFQGNSAPDKSGLPSDRFSAERTGGSVSTLTIQRTQQEDSAVYLCASSLVQGRTDTQYFGPGTRLTVL.

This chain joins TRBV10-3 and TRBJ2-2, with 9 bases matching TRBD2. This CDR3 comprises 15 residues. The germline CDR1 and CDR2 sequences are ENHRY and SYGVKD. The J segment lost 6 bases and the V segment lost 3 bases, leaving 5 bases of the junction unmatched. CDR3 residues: CAISEGGRAAGELFF. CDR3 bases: TGTGCCATCAGTGAAGGCGGGAGGGCGGCCGGGGAGCTGTTTTTT.

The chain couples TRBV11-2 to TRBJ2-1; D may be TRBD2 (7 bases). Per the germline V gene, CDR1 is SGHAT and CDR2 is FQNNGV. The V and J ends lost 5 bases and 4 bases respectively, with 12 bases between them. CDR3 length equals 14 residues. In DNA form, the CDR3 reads TGTGCCAGCAGCAGGGGGGGACTATACAATGAGCAGTTCTTC. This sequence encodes CASSRGGLYNEQFF.

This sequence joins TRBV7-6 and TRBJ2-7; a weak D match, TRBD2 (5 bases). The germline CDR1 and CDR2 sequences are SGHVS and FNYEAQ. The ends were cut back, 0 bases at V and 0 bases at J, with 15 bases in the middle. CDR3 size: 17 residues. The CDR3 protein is CASSLAQRRMDSYEQYF. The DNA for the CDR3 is TGTGCCAGCAGCTTAGCGCAGCGGAGGATGGACTCCTACGAGCAGTACTTC.